The 21 T cell receptor beta chains reported below all come from one sample, sequenced in a study of T cell responses to AZD1222 COVID-19 vaccine (TCRdb year 2021). Receptor libraries were prepared by the immunoSEQ multiplex PCR assay. TCRdb took over this immuneACCESS table, retaining in-frame rearrangements with V and J assigned. Such tables are incomplete; in checked studies, under half of the missing clones stem from an unresolved V gene, and the remainder is unexplained. Across this sample there are tens of thousands of clones, with 92% seen only once. The ten largest clones take up approximately 5.2% of the sample. The time point label corresponds to: baseline before first vaccination. The material was peripheral blood, obtained on day 0 of AZD1222 vaccination. These receptors were obtained from an adult in good health.

V and J are TRBV19 and TRBJ1-6, with D unresolved. V shed 7 bases and J shed 6 bases, with 10 bases lying between them. The CDR3 covers 13 residues. Germline V gene sequence: CDR1 LNHDA, CDR2 SQIVND (reference sequence). The CDR3 nucleotides read TGTGCCAGTAAAACAGAATTTAATTCACCCCTCCACTTT. Its protein is CASKTEFNSPLHF.

The V gene is TRBV18, the J gene TRBJ2-2; D might be TRBD2 (6 bases). Germline CDR1 and CDR2: KGHSH and LQKENI. V lost 7 bases to trimming and J lost 4 bases, with 25 bases between them. The CDR3 has 18 residues. For the CDR3, the DNA is TGTGCCAGCTGCGCATTTACTGGGCGGGAAGCGCGCACCGGGGAGCTGTTTTTT. Its protein product is CASCAFTGREARTGELFF.

The V and J genes are TRBV29-1 and TRBJ2-6; D is uncertain. Trimming shortened V by 7 bases and J by 13 bases, and 11 bases separated the two germline ends. The V gene's germline CDR1 is SQVTM and CDR2 ANQGSEA. CDR3 length: 10 amino acids. The CDR3 here is CSAGDGVLTF. In DNA form, the CDR3 reads TGCAGCGCTGGGGATGGAGTCCTGACTTTC.

The chain has TRBV9 and TRBJ2-1; the D is unclear. V lost 4 bases and J 3 bases, leaving 5 bases between the germline ends. The V gene's germline CDR1 is SGDLS and CDR2 YYNGEE. The CDR3 runs 12 residues. CDR3 sequence (DNA): TGTGCCAGCAGCTCCAACTACAATGAGCAGTTCTTC. Its translation is CASSSNYNEQFF.

The chain is built from TRBV21-1 and TRBJ2-3; the D call in the table, TRBD2, was not verified against the DNA. TRBV21-1 is flagged as a pseudogene. This CDR3 has 13 residues. The CDR3 DNA reads as TGTGCCAGCAGCAAGCTAGCGGGAGATACGCAGTATTTT. Translation: CASSKLAGDTQYF.

This chain links TRBV19 with TRBJ2-2, with a tentative D call TRBD1 (6 bases). The CDR3 covers 15 residues. V was pared by 5 bases and J by 5 bases, with 15 bases between. Germline CDR1 LNHDA, CDR2 SQIVND (reference sequence). CDR3 sequence: CASSSPGDRTGELFF. The CDR3 DNA follows: TGTGCCAGTAGTTCCCCAGGGGATCGGACCGGGGAGCTGTTTTTT.

The chain couples TRBV6-5 to TRBJ1-5; 11 bases map to TRBD1. V lost 2 bases and J lost 4; bases outside the gene matches: 1. Germline V gene data show CDR1 as MNHEY and CDR2 as SVGAGI. The CDR3 length is 15 residues. This CDR3 reads CASSYGTGGNQPQHF. The CDR3 DNA reads as TGTGCCAGCAGTTACGGGACAGGGGGTAATCAGCCCCAGCATTTT.

V gene TRBV5-8 combines with J gene TRBJ2-7; D remains unclear. CDR1 and CDR2 (germline): SGHTS, YDEGEE. This CDR3 spans 15 amino acids. The V and J ends lost 7 bases and 0 bases respectively, with 17 bases between them. The CDR3 reads CASLVGGRHSYEQYF. CDR3 DNA sequence: TGTGCCAGCCTCGTCGGCGGCAGACACTCCTACGAGCAGTACTTC.

The chain uses TRBV27 and TRBJ1-5, with 12 bases matching TRBD1. The CDR3 sequence is 16 residues long. From germline, CDR1 is MNHEY and CDR2 SMNVEV (reference sequence). After removal of 6 bases from V and 2 bases from J, the junction contained 5 bases not matched to a gene. DNA of the CDR3: TGTGCCAGCAGCCTCGGGACAGGGGGCGGCAATCAGCCCCAGCATTTT. Protein: CASSLGTGGGNQPQHF.

This clone was observed a single time. The chain is built from TRBV27 and TRBJ2-7; D is ambiguous. Germline CDR1 is MNHEY and CDR2 is SMNVEV (reference sequence). The CDR3 covers 12 residues. V was clipped by 6 bases and J by 4 bases, with 10 bases between them. Written as DNA, the CDR3 is TGTGCCAGCAGCCGCCTCGGGTACGAGCAGTACTTC. Translated, it gives CASSRLGYEQYF.

V is TRBV27 and J is TRBJ2-3, with 11 nucleotides matching TRBD2. With 7 bases clipped from V and 4 bases from J, the junction kept 4 bases outside the gene matches. Germline V gene lookup returns CDR1 MNHEY and CDR2 SMNVEV (reference sequence). This CDR3 spans 14 amino acids. CDR3 amino acids: CASTKLAGADTQYF. CDR3 nucleotides: TGTGCCAGCACCAAACTAGCGGGAGCAGATACGCAGTATTTT.

V and J are TRBV4-3 and TRBJ1-1, with D tentatively TRBD1 (6 bases). This CDR3 is built from 14 residues. The ends were cut back, 4 bases at V and 10 bases at J, with 19 bases in the middle. Germline values: CDR1 LGHNA, CDR2 YSLEER. The CDR3 loop is CASSRDAGEGGAFF. CDR3 bases: TGCGCCAGCAGCCGTGACGCAGGGGAAGGTGGAGCTTTCTTT.

This CDR3 is CASSQGLAGLSYNEQFF. In DNA form, the CDR3 reads TGTGCCAGCAGCCAGGGACTAGCGGGACTCTCCTACAATGAGCAGTTCTTC. The chain employs TRBV6-2 or TRBV6-3 and TRBJ2-1, with 13 positions matching TRBD2. V trimming: 6 bases; J trimming: 0 bases; junction bases outside the gene matches: 5. The CDR3 runs to 17 residues. Germline V gene lookup returns CDR1 MNHEY and CDR2 SVGEGT.

The chain is built from TRBV6-2 or TRBV6-3 and TRBJ2-7; tentative D call: TRBD1 (6 bases). The CDR3 is made up of 17 amino acids. V lost 5 bases, J lost 0 bases, and 20 bases lay in between. Germline CDR1 MNHEY, CDR2 SVGEGT. DNA for the CDR3: TGTGCCAGCAGTCGCAGATCTACAGGGAGAGACTCCTACGAGCAGTACTTC. Encoded protein: CASSRRSTGRDSYEQYF.

The J gene is TRBJ1-2, the V gene TRBV18, with D maybe TRBD1 (6 bases). The V gene lost 3 bases and the J gene lost 10 bases, with 15 bases spanning the gap. The CDR3 spans 13 residues. CDR1 and CDR2 (germline): KGHSH, LQKENI. The CDR3 reads CASSPARTDHYTF. As DNA, the CDR3 is TGTGCCAGCTCACCGGCTCGGACAGATCACTACACCTTC.

The chain has TRBV6-1 and TRBJ1-1; possible D gene TRBD1, 5 bases. The V end lost 2 bases, the J end lost 2 bases, and 12 bases lay between the germline ends. CDR3 length: 15 amino acids. Germline assignment: CDR1 MNHNS and CDR2 SASEGT. The CDR3 loop is CASSEPRQSNTEAFF. The DNA of the CDR3 is TGTGCCAGCAGTGAACCCCGACAGAGTAACACTGAAGCTTTCTTT.

This clone has only one observation. The rearrangement links TRBV5-5 to TRBJ2-1; D may correspond to TRBD1 or TRBD2 (6 bases each). Germline V gene data show CDR1 as SGHKS and CDR2 as YYEKEE (reference sequence). Trimming pared 4 bases from V and 6 bases from J, leaving 20 bases between. This CDR3 has 16 residues. For the CDR3, the DNA is TGTGCCAGCAGCCGCGAGAGGGGGGCCCTAGGCAATGAGCAGTTCTTC. This gives the protein CASSRERGALGNEQFF.

The rearrangement joins TRBV6-6 to TRBJ2-1, with TRBD2 matching 10 bases. Trimming at V came to 4 bases and at J to 9 bases, leaving 6 bases not matched to a gene. This CDR3 is built from 14 residues. Germline CDR1 and CDR2: MNHNY and SVGAGI (reference sequence). In DNA, the CDR3 is TGTGCCAGCAGTTCCCTAGCGGGAGCTTTTGAGCAGTTCTTC. Encoded protein: CASSSLAGAFEQFF.

The genes are TRBV9 and TRBJ2-5; the D is unclear. In germline, CDR1 is SGDLS, CDR2 YYNGEE. This CDR3 contains 13 residues. Trimming pared 0 bases from V and 7 bases from J, leaving 10 bases between. CDR3 DNA sequence: TGTGCCAGCAGCGTAGATTTCTTGGGGACCCAGTACTTC. Its protein is CASSVDFLGTQYF.

V is TRBV19 and J is TRBJ2-7; D is undetermined. CDR1 is LNHDA and CDR2 is SQIVND in the germline V gene (reference sequence). V dropped 10 bases and J dropped 0 bases, with 19 bases sitting between them. This CDR3 comprises 15 residues. CDR3 sequence: CATRPEALSSYEQYF. CDR3 DNA: TGTGCCACCCGACCAGAGGCCTTGAGCTCCTACGAGCAGTACTTC.

V is TRBV7-2 and J is TRBJ2-5; 13 bases are a match to TRBD2. This CDR3 contains 19 residues. Germline values: CDR1 SGHTA, CDR2 FQGNSA. J was trimmed by 9 bases and V by 5 bases; bases with no gene match: 21. The CDR3 DNA follows: TGTGCCAGCAGCACCACCCTGGGACTAGCGGGGAAGAGTCGTTCGGCCCAGTACTTC. As protein: CASSTTLGLAGKSRSAQYF.